The next 22 T cell receptor beta chains were all read from a single sample in a study of cytomegalovirus exposure and HLA in healthy donors. PCR primers comprised 60 Vbeta and 13 Jbeta primers. Clones were sequenced by immunoSEQ multiplex PCR, and TCRdb holds only the in-frame ones, with some missing. The sample lists 110,000 to 150,000 clones, 78% occurring once. Sample: PBMCs. These receptors were collected from a male donor in good health and CMV-seronegative.

The rearrangement links TRBV7-9 to TRBJ2-3; D uncertain. V was trimmed by 6 bases and J by 6 bases, leaving 7 bases between them. Germline V gene sequence: CDR1 SEHNR, CDR2 FQNEAQ (reference sequence). There are 11 residues in the CDR3. The CDR3 bases are TGTGCCAGCAGTTACAGCGATACGCAGTATTTT. Amino acids: CASSYSDTQYF.

V and J are TRBV19 and TRBJ2-2; D ambiguous. From germline, CDR1 is LNHDA and CDR2 SQIVND (reference sequence). Trimming left V 4 bases short and J 9 bases short, with 6 bases between. The length of the CDR3 is 11 residues. CDR3 protein: CASSTNRELFF. The CDR3 DNA reads as TGTGCCAGTAGTACCAATCGGGAGCTGTTTTTT.

This clone was observed a few times. J is TRBJ2-1 and V is TRBV7-6; 8 bases agree with TRBD2. Germline V CDR1 and CDR2: SGHVS, FNYEAQ. V shed 3 bases and J 10 bases; nucleotides not matched to a gene: 5. The CDR3 runs to 13 residues. Here the CDR3 DNA reads TGTGCCAGCAGCTTCGGACTAGCAGACGAGCAGTTCTTC. Its protein is CASSFGLADEQFF.

The rearrangement joins TRBV18 to TRBJ2-4; 8 bases agree with TRBD1. The CDR3 runs 16 residues. Losses at the gene ends were 3 bases for V and 0 bases for J; bases not matched to a gene: 4. Germline values: CDR1 KGHSH, CDR2 LQKENI. CDR3 loop: CASSPGTGQAKNIQYF. The CDR3 DNA is TGTGCCAGCTCACCCGGGACAGGACAAGCCAAAAACATTCAGTACTTC.

The chain employs TRBV7-6 and TRBJ2-1, with 10 bases aligning to TRBD2. The CDR3 loop spans 15 amino acids. The germline gives CDR1 SGHVS, CDR2 FNYEAQ. V shed 2 bases, J shed 6 bases, and the junction held 4 bases outside the gene matches. The CDR3 nucleotides are TGTGCCAGCAGCTTACCAGCGGGAGGGCCCAATGAGCAGTTCTTC. It encodes CASSLPAGGPNEQFF.

This clone was counted only a few times. The gene calls are TRBV4-3 and TRBJ2-1, with TRBD2 matching over 8 bases. Germline V lookup: CDR1 LGHNA, CDR2 YSLEER. J was trimmed by 6 bases and V by 1 base; bases with no gene match: 8. This CDR3 is built from 16 residues. DNA for the CDR3: TGCGCCAGCAGCCAAGTGACCGGGGGGGCCGGCAATGAGCAGTTCTTC. Translated, it gives CASSQVTGGAGNEQFF.

The chain combines TRBV19 with TRBJ1-1, with TRBD1 matching 7 bases. CDR3 length: 14 residues. Germline V CDR1 and CDR2: LNHDA, SQIVND (reference sequence). The trim removed 5 bases at V and 3 bases at J, leaving 6 bases unmatched. The CDR3 here is CASSLLRGDTEAFF. CDR3 nucleotide sequence: TGTGCCAGTAGTCTCCTCAGGGGGGACACTGAAGCTTTCTTT.

The V gene is TRBV6-4, the J gene TRBJ1-2; D uncertain. Germline V lookup: CDR1 MRHNA, CDR2 SNTAGT. CDR3 length: 15 residues. V dropped 4 bases and J dropped 4 bases, with 16 bases sitting between them. This CDR3 is CASSAGSADLYGYTF. CDR3 nucleotide sequence: TGTGCCAGCAGTGCTGGCAGCGCCGACCTCTATGGCTACACCTTC.

The V and J genes are TRBV5-6 and TRBJ1-1, with 8 bases that match TRBD1. The ends lost 2 bases at V and 1 base at J; junction bases unmatched: 1. Per the germline V gene, CDR1 is SGHDT and CDR2 is YYEEEE. The CDR3 extends over 14 amino acids. The CDR3 here is CASSFGTGNTEAFF. Written as DNA, the CDR3 is TGTGCCAGCAGCTTCGGGACAGGGAACACTGAAGCTTTCTTT.

This clone was observed a single time. The rearrangement uses TRBV19 and TRBJ1-3; D is uncertain. The CDR3 contains 14 residues. Germline-derived CDR1 and CDR2 are LNHDA and SQIVND (reference sequence). The V end was cut by 8 bases, the J end by 0 bases, with 11 bases between. CDR3 sequence: CASRSLSSGNTIYF. The CDR3 coding sequence is TGTGCCAGTCGCTCACTAAGCTCTGGAAACACCATATATTTT.

The J gene is TRBJ2-7, the V gene TRBV5-5; no clear D. This CDR3 comprises 15 residues. Germline lookup yields CDR1 SGHKS and CDR2 YYEKEE (reference sequence). The V and J ends lost 2 bases and 0 bases respectively, with 12 bases between them. The CDR3 protein is CASSLRQAISYEQYF. In DNA, the CDR3 is TGTGCCAGCAGCTTAAGGCAAGCGATCTCCTACGAGCAGTACTTC.

The chain joins TRBV7-3 to TRBJ2-5, with D unclear. The length of the CDR3 is 13 residues. The germline V gene has CDR1 SGHTA and CDR2 FQGTGA. Trimming cost V 2 bases and J 5 bases, with 9 bases left between them. CDR3 sequence: CASSLAVGETQYF. The CDR3 DNA reads TGTGCCAGCAGCTTAGCCGTCGGTGAGACCCAGTACTTC.

The chain links TRBV2 to TRBJ2-5; D is uncertain. CDR1 SNHLY and CDR2 FYNNEI come from the germline V gene. The CDR3 extends over 16 amino acids. The V gene lost 7 bases and the J gene lost 4 bases, with 22 bases spanning the gap. CDR3 protein: CASTGARGVGGETQYF. Here the CDR3 DNA reads TGTGCCAGCACCGGAGCGAGAGGCGTTGGCGGAGAGACCCAGTACTTC.

The V gene is TRBV5-8, the J gene TRBJ1-1; 9 bases are shared with TRBD1. V dropped 0 bases and J dropped 0; count of bases not matched to a gene: 0. CDR1 and CDR2 (germline): SGHTS, YDEGEE. The CDR3 extends over 15 amino acids. CDR3: CASSLGDRVNTEAFF. For the CDR3, the DNA is TGTGCCAGCAGCTTGGGGGACAGGGTGAACACTGAAGCTTTCTTT.

The gene calls are TRBV4-3 and TRBJ2-5, with 12 nucleotides matching TRBD1. Germline V gene lookup returns CDR1 LGHNA and CDR2 YSLEER. There are 16 residues in the CDR3. J gave up 4 bases and V 6 bases, and 9 bases lay outside the gene matches. In DNA form, the CDR3 reads TGCGCCAGCAGTTTGGCCGGGACAGGGGGCGCAGAGACCCAGTACTTC. This gives the protein CASSLAGTGGAETQYF.

This chain connects TRBV19 to TRBJ1-1; D perhaps matches TRBD1 (5 bases). The CDR3 is 13 amino acids. V dropped 3 bases and J dropped 5 bases, with 10 bases sitting between them. CDR1 is LNHDA, CDR2 SQIVND, per germline (reference sequence). The CDR3 DNA sequence: TGTGCCAGTAGTATCGGAGGGGTGACTGAAGCTTTCTTT. This sequence encodes CASSIGGVTEAFF.

The gene calls are TRBV11-2 and TRBJ2-5; the match to TRBD1 covers 7 bases. This CDR3 contains 19 residues. Trimming took 2 bases from V and 5 from J; bases not matched to a gene: 20. Germline CDR1 and CDR2: SGHAT and FQNNGV. The CDR3 reads CASSLRGLRGQAQVETQYF. The CDR3 coding sequence is TGTGCCAGCAGCTTAAGGGGTTTGCGCGGACAGGCCCAAGTGGAGACCCAGTACTTC.

CDR3 region: CASGLTGTGAPGTDTQYF. The CDR3 coding sequence is TGTGCTAGTGGTTTGACCGGGACAGGGGCCCCTGGCACAGATACGCAGTATTTT. The chain is built from TRBV12-5 and TRBJ2-3; TRBD1 aligns across 10 bases. The CDR3 has 18 amino acids. V was clipped by 2 bases and J by 1 base; unmatched bases: 9. Germline V CDR1 and CDR2: LGHNT, FRNRAP.

The J gene is TRBJ2-5, the V gene TRBV19; TRBD2 matches 8 bases. The CDR3 spans 17 residues. The V segment lost 5 bases and the J segment 4 bases; nucleotides outside the gene matches: 15. CDR1 and CDR2 (germline): LNHDA, SQIVND (reference sequence). CDR3 bases: TGTGCCAGTAGTGTTCGGACTAGCCCGCTAGTCCCAGAGACCCAGTACTTC. This gives the protein CASSVRTSPLVPETQYF. Drawing the rest from reference TRBV19 and TRBJ2-5, the complete variable domain is DGGITQSPKYLFRKEGQNVTLSCEQNLNHDAMYWYRQDPGQGLRLIYYSQIVNDFQKGDIAEGYSVSREKKESFPLTVTSAQKNPTAFYLCASSVRTSPLVPETQYFGPGTRLLVL.

The CDR3 sequence is CASILGGYNQPQHF. The CDR3 nucleotides read TGTGCCAGCATCCTTGGGGGGTACAATCAGCCCCAGCATTTT. J is TRBJ1-5 and V is TRBV19; D is possibly TRBD1 (5 bases). Germline CDR1 and CDR2: LNHDA and SQIVND (reference sequence). The V and J ends lost 9 bases and 3 bases respectively, with 15 bases between them. CDR3 size: 14 residues.

V usage is TRBV2 and J usage is TRBJ2-3; the D is unclear. V gave up 3 bases and J gave up 4 bases, with 20 bases separating them. This CDR3 is 17 amino acids long. The germline gives CDR1 SNHLY, CDR2 FYNNEI. CDR3 sequence reads: CASSDPSMPNTADTQYF. CDR3 nucleotides: TGTGCCAGCAGTGACCCCTCTATGCCAAATACGGCAGATACGCAGTATTTT.

This clone is a singleton in its sample. This chain connects TRBV15 to TRBJ1-3; D call uncertain. Germline CDR1 is LNHNV and CDR2 is YYDKDF (reference sequence). Trimming took 1 base from V and 0 from J, leaving 7 bases between them. The CDR3 contains 15 residues. CDR3 protein: CATSRGLSSGNTIYF. The DNA for the CDR3 is TGTGCCACCAGCAGAGGACTAAGCTCTGGAAACACCATATATTTT.